The 5 T cell receptor beta chains reported below all come from one sample, sequenced in a study of T cell responses to AZD1222 COVID-19 vaccine. Produced via immunoSEQ multiplex PCR; TCRdb's table is partial and in-frame only. The table records some 150,000 clones, over 75% of them present only once. Specimen: peripheral blood, collected on day 0 of AZD1222 vaccination. All receptors come from an adult in good health.

This chain connects TRBV19 to TRBJ1-1, with D perhaps TRBD1 (6 bases). This CDR3 contains 14 residues. V was cut by 5 bases and J by 0 bases, with 10 bases left in between. Germline V lookup: CDR1 LNHDA, CDR2 SQIVND (reference sequence). The CDR3 DNA reads as TGTGCCAGTAGTGTAACAGGGTTGAACACTGAAGCTTTCTTT. This sequence encodes CASSVTGLNTEAFF. Supplemented by reference TRBV19 and TRBJ1-1, the full variable domain reads DGGITQSPKYLFRKEGQNVTLSCEQNLNHDAMYWYRQDPGQGLRLIYYSQIVNDFQKGDIAEGYSVSREKKESFPLTVTSAQKNPTAFYLCASSVTGLNTEAFFGQGTRLTVV.

V usage is TRBV5-8 and J usage is TRBJ1-1; weak D call: TRBD1 (5 bases). Trimming took 3 bases from V and 2 from J, leaving 17 bases between them. The CDR3 length is 16 residues. Germline values: CDR1 SGHTS, CDR2 YDEGEE. CDR3 region: CASSSGWGEINTEAFF. CDR3 sequence (DNA): TGTGCCAGCAGCTCCGGTTGGGGGGAGATAAACACTGAAGCTTTCTTT.

This clone occurred once. Distinct nucleotide sequences in the sample also encode this CDR3. The chain uses TRBV27 and TRBJ1-1, with a weak D call TRBD1 (5 bases). The V end was cut by 6 bases, the J end by 0 bases, with 11 bases between. CDR1 and CDR2 from the germline V gene are MNHEY and SMNVEV (reference sequence). This CDR3 has 14 amino acids. This chain's CDR3 is CASRPGTVNTEAFF. The DNA of the CDR3 is TGTGCCAGCAGGCCCGGGACCGTGAACACTGAAGCTTTCTTT.

This chain joins TRBV27 and TRBJ2-5, with TRBD2 identical over 8 bases. V dropped 6 bases and J dropped 1; count of bases not matched to a gene: 16. The CDR3 has 18 residues. Germline V gives CDR1 MNHEY, CDR2 SMNVEV (reference sequence). In nucleotides, the CDR3 is TGTGCCAGCAGCGCTGGACTAGCTATGGGATCCCCCCAAGAGACCCAGTACTTC. Its protein product is CASSAGLAMGSPQETQYF.

The chain combines TRBV27 with TRBJ1-5; D is possibly TRBD1 (5 bases). In germline, CDR1 is MNHEY, CDR2 SMNVEV (reference sequence). This CDR3 comprises 14 residues. Trimming pared 2 bases from V and 5 bases from J, leaving 10 bases between. CDR3 residues: CASSLNSGDQPQHF. The CDR3 DNA reads TGTGCCAGCAGTTTAAATTCGGGGGATCAGCCCCAGCATTTT.